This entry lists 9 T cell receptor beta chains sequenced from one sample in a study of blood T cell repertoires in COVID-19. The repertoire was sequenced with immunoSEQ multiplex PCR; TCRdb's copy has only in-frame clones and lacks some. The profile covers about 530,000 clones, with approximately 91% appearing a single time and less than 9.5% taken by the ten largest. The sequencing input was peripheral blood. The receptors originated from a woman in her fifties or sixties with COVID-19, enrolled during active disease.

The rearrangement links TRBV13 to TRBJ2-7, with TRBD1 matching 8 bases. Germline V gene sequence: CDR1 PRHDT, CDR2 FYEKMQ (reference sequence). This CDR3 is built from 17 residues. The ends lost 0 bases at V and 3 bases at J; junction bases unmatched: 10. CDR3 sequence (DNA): TGTGCCAGCAGCTTAGGGAGGGGGCAGGGGGCGCGCTACGAGCAGTACTTC. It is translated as CASSLGRGQGARYEQYF.

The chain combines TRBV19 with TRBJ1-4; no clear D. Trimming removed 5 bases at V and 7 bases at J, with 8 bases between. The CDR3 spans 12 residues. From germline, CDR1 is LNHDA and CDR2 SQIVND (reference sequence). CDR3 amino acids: CASSVRGEKLFF. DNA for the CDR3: TGTGCCAGTAGTGTGAGAGGTGAAAAACTGTTTTTT.

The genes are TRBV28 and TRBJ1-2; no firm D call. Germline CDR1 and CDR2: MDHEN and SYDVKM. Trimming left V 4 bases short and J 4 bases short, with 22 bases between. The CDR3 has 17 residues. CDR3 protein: CASSSSSWESLLYGYTF. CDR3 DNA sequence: TGTGCCAGCAGTTCTTCTAGCTGGGAGTCCCTACTCTATGGCTACACCTTC.

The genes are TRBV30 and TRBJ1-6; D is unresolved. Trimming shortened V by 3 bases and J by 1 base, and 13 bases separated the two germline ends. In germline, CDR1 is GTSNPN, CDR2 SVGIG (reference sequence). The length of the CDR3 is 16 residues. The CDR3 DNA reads TGTGCCTGGAGCCGGAGGGCACAATCCTATAATTCACCCCTCCACTTT. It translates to CAWSRRAQSYNSPLHF.

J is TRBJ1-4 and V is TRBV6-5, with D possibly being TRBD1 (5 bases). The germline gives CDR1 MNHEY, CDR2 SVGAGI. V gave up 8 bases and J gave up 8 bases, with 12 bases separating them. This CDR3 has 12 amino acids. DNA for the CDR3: TGTGCCAGCCAGGGCTCATCAGAAAAACTGTTTTTT. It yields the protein CASQGSSEKLFF.

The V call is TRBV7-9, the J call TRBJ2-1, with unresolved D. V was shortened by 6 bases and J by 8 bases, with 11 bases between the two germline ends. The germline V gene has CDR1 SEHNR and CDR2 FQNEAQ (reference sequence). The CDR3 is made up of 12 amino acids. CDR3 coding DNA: TGTGCCAGCAGTCCAGGTCGAGATGAGCAGTTCTTC. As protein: CASSPGRDEQFF.

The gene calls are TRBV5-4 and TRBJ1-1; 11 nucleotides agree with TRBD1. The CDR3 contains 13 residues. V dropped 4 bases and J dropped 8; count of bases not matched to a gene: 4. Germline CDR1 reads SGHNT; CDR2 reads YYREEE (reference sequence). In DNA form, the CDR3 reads TGTGCCAGCAGCCTGGGACAGGGGGGAGAAGCTTTCTTT. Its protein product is CASSLGQGGEAFF.

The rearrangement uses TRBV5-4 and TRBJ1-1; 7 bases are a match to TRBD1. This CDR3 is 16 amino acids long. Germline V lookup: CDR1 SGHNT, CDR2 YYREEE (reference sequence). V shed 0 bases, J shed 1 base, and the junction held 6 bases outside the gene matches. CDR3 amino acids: CASSLGGGGWNTEAFF. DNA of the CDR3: TGTGCCAGCAGCTTGGGAGGGGGCGGATGGAACACTGAAGCTTTCTTT. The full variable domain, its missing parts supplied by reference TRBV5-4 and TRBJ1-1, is ETGVTQSPTHLIKTRGQQVTLRCSSQSGHNTVSWYQQALGQGPQFIFQYYREEENGRGNFPPRFSGLQFPNYSSELNVNALELDDSALYLCASSLGGGGWNTEAFFGQGTRLTVV.

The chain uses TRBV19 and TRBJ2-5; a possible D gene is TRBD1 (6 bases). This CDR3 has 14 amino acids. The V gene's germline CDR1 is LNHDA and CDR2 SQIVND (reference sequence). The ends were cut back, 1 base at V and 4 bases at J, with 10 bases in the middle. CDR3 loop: CASSIAGRGETQYF. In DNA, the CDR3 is TGTGCCAGTAGTATAGCGGGCAGGGGAGAGACCCAGTACTTC. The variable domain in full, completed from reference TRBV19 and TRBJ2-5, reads DGGITQSPKYLFRKEGQNVTLSCEQNLNHDAMYWYRQDPGQGLRLIYYSQIVNDFQKGDIAEGYSVSREKKESFPLTVTSAQKNPTAFYLCASSIAGRGETQYFGPGTRLLVL.